A selection of T cell receptor beta chains follows, all from one sample in a study of technical replicates of blood from several donors. The method was immunoSEQ multiplex PCR; TCRdb's version includes in-frame clones alone and lacks a portion of them. The data contain about 66,000 clones, 88% of them singletons. Sequenced input: PBMCs. The receptors shown here come from a human donor in good health. Some clones in this sample may be carry-over from other donors' samples. CDR3s include the opening cysteine and the closing phenylalanine or tryptophan. The D gene is left open where the match is weak. Rows may omit the clone size; those that give it use once, few, many or a size class.

clone size: once
D gene: -
V gene: TRBV21-1
J gene: TRBJ2-7
CDR3 length: 13
CDR3 protein: CARKDFVSYEQYF
CDR3 DNA: TGTGCCAGGAAGGACTTCGTTTCCTACGAGCAGTACTTC

clone size: -
D gene: TRBD1
V gene: TRBV4-1
J gene: TRBJ1-3
CDR3 length: 15
CDR3 protein: CASSRLQGGGNTIYF
CDR3 DNA: TGCGCCAGCAGCCGCCTACAGGGGGGTGGAAACACCATATATTTT

clone size: few
D gene: -
V gene: TRBV19
J gene: TRBJ1-2
CDR3 length: 14
CDR3 protein: CASSTSSSNYGYTF
CDR3 DNA: TGTGCCAGCTCGACAAGTTCTTCTAACTATGGCTACACCTTC

clone size: -
D gene: TRBD1
V gene: TRBV7-8
J gene: TRBJ1-1
CDR3 length: 15
CDR3 protein: CASSYDNRGPTEAFF
CDR3 DNA: TGTGCCAGCAGCTATGACAACAGGGGACCCACTGAAGCTTTCTTT

clone size: -
D gene: -
V gene: TRBV29-1
J gene: TRBJ2-7
CDR3 length: 12
CDR3 protein: CSVVWGTYEQYF
CDR3 DNA: TGCAGCGTTGTGTGGGGCACCTACGAGCAGTACTTC

clone size: once
D gene: -
V gene: TRBV19
J gene: TRBJ2-7
CDR3 length: 16
CDR3 protein: CASSRIMGSRGYEQYF
CDR3 DNA: TGTGCCAGTAGTAGAATTATGGGATCTCGGGGCTACGAGCAGTACTTC

clone size: -
D gene: TRBD2
V gene: TRBV4-2
J gene: TRBJ2-2
CDR3 length: 16
CDR3 protein: CASFPQAGVNTGELFF
CDR3 DNA: TGTGCCAGCTTCCCCCAAGCGGGGGTGAACACCGGGGAGCTGTTTTTT

clone size: -
D gene: TRBD1
V gene: TRBV19
J gene: TRBJ2-7
CDR3 length: 15
CDR3 protein: CASSIYTGGLYEQYF
CDR3 DNA: TGTGCCAGTAGTATCTATACAGGGGGCCTCTACGAGCAGTACTTC

clone size: -
D gene: TRBD1
V gene: TRBV7-3
J gene: TRBJ2-7
CDR3 length: 14
CDR3 protein: CASRSSQGAKEQYF
CDR3 DNA: TGTGCCAGCAGAAGTTCCCAGGGGGCGAAGGAGCAGTACTTC

clone size: -
D gene: -
V gene: TRBV19
J gene: TRBJ2-5
CDR3 length: 15
CDR3 protein: CASSMFGGGGETQYF
CDR3 DNA: TGTGCCAGTAGTATGTTTGGAGGGGGCGGGGAGACCCAGTACTTC

clone size: -
D gene: TRBD1
V gene: TRBV28
J gene: TRBJ1-3
CDR3 length: 15
CDR3 protein: CASREGGADGNTIYF
CDR3 DNA: TGTGCCAGCAGGGAAGGGGGCGCCGACGGAAACACCATATATTTT

clone size: -
D gene: -
V gene: TRBV7-9
J gene: TRBJ2-7
CDR3 length: 14
CDR3 protein: CASSLAGRDYEQYF
CDR3 DNA: TGTGCCAGCAGCTTAGCGGGGAGAGACTACGAGCAGTACTTC

clone size: -
D gene: TRBD2
V gene: TRBV4-2
J gene: TRBJ2-1
CDR3 length: 19
CDR3 protein: CASSRSGGGREYPYNEQFF
CDR3 DNA: TGTGCCAGCAGCCGCAGCGGGGGGGGGCGGGAGTACCCCTACAATGAGCAGTTCTTC

clone size: -
D gene: TRBD2
V gene: TRBV7-2
J gene: TRBJ2-1
CDR3 length: 17
CDR3 protein: CASSSRIGRGAYNEQFF
CDR3 DNA: TGTGCCAGCAGCTCGAGAATCGGGCGGGGGGCCTACAATGAGCAGTTCTTC

clone size: -
D gene: -
V gene: TRBV19
J gene: TRBJ2-2
CDR3 length: 14
CDR3 protein: CASEVNRATGELFF
CDR3 DNA: TGTGCCAGTGAGGTCAACAGGGCCACCGGGGAGCTGTTTTTT

clone size: -
D gene: TRBD1
V gene: TRBV29-1
J gene: TRBJ2-3
CDR3 length: 12
CDR3 protein: CSVPQGADTQYF
CDR3 DNA: TGCAGCGTTCCTCAGGGGGCAGATACGCAGTATTTT

clone size: once
D gene: -
V gene: TRBV5-1
J gene: TRBJ2-6
CDR3 length: 15
CDR3 protein: CASSSRTTGANVLTF
CDR3 DNA: TGCGCCAGCAGCTCCCGGACAACTGGGGCCAACGTCCTGACTTTC

clone size: -
D gene: -
V gene: TRBV7-2
J gene: TRBJ1-1
CDR3 length: 15
CDR3 protein: CASSLEEGRNTEAFF
CDR3 DNA: TGTGCCAGCAGCTTAGAGGAGGGGCGGAACACTGAAGCTTTCTTT

clone size: -
D gene: -
V gene: TRBV15
J gene: TRBJ1-1
CDR3 length: 12
CDR3 protein: CATSRVRAEAFF
CDR3 DNA: TGTGCCACCAGCAGAGTTCGGGCTGAAGCTTTCTTT

clone size: -
D gene: -
V gene: TRBV5-6
J gene: TRBJ2-3
CDR3 length: 13
CDR3 protein: CASSPGWPDTQYF
CDR3 DNA: TGTGCCAGCAGCCCGGGGTGGCCAGATACGCAGTATTTT

clone size: -
D gene: TRBD1
V gene: TRBV7-3
J gene: TRBJ2-3
CDR3 length: 14
CDR3 protein: CASSLRGQGDTQYF
CDR3 DNA: TGTGCCAGCAGCTTGAGGGGGCAAGGAGATACGCAGTATTTT

clone size: -
D gene: -
V gene: TRBV6-5
J gene: TRBJ2-2
CDR3 length: 13
CDR3 protein: CASSYSSHQELFF
CDR3 DNA: TGTGCCAGCAGTTACTCGAGTCACCAGGAGCTGTTTTTT

clone size: -
D gene: -
V gene: TRBV21-1
J gene: TRBJ2-5
CDR3 length: 15
CDR3 protein: CASSKGQDSQETQYF
CDR3 DNA: TGTGCCAGCAGCAAAGGTCAGGACAGCCAAGAGACCCAGTACTTC

clone size: -
D gene: TRBD2
V gene: TRBV6-1
J gene: TRBJ2-1
CDR3 length: 15
CDR3 protein: CASSEMGLGSNEQFF
CDR3 DNA: TGTGCCAGCAGTGAGATGGGACTAGGCTCCAATGAGCAGTTCTTC

clone size: -
D gene: -
V gene: TRBV27
J gene: TRBJ1-3
CDR3 length: 15
CDR3 protein: CASSLSAGSGNTIYF
CDR3 DNA: TGTGCCAGCAGTTTATCGGCGGGCTCTGGAAACACCATATATTTT

clone size: -
D gene: TRBD1
V gene: TRBV18
J gene: TRBJ2-7
CDR3 length: 14
CDR3 protein: CASSLSGTAYEQYF
CDR3 DNA: TGTGCCAGCTCATTGTCCGGGACAGCCTACGAGCAGTACTTC

clone size: -
D gene: TRBD2
V gene: TRBV13
J gene: TRBJ2-7
CDR3 length: 16
CDR3 protein: CASSSIAGGWGHEQYF
CDR3 DNA: TGTGCCAGCAGCTCTATAGCGGGAGGGTGGGGACACGAGCAGTACTTC